This T cell receptor beta chain was obtained from a study of identical twins. The CDR3 is 17 residues long. Trimming cost V 3 bases and J 3 bases; bases outside gene matches: 7. Via MiXCR, TCRdb re-called the 5' RACE reads, giving one row per CDR3 protein. The sample yields approximately 600,000 distinct CDR3 sequences, around 7.5% seen once. Separately, the same data were catalogued under a study of yellow fever vaccine responses in identical twins. That paper notes: Reports say the vaccine T cell response in twins looked partly convergent and partly personalized.

Input material: PBMCs. The source of this sequence is a woman under 30 in good health. The chain joins TRBV12-3 or TRBV12-4 to TRBJ2-2; 10 positions match TRBD1. The CDR3 nucleotides are TGTGCCAGCAGTTTGCGGGGACAGGGGCTATACACCGGGGAGCTGTTTTTT. It yields the protein CASSLRGQGLYTGELFF.